This T cell receptor (beta chain) was recovered during a study of cytomegalovirus exposure and HLA in healthy donors. Study-wide results and caveats: When a later analysis was performed, an Asian-associated ancestry cluster reportedly had fewer N-insertions than the roughly 690-donor mean.

This clone was counted a few times. Its antigen is unknown. In the PCR, 60 Vbeta and 13 Jbeta primers were used. Sequenced by immunoSEQ multiplex PCR; TCRdb stores in-frame clones only, minus some. This table has roughly 250,000 clones, about 80% appearing once. Germline V gene sequence: CDR1 MNHNY, CDR2 SVGAGI (reference sequence). This CDR3 region has 14 residues. The V and J ends lost 6 bases and 0 bases respectively, with 11 bases between them. The receptor's source is a girl aged 2-10 years in good health and CMV-seronegative. The sequenced sample was PBMCs. The V call is TRBV6-6, the J call TRBJ1-1; D unresolved. CDR3 residues: CASRPRVLNTEAFF. As DNA, the CDR3 is TGTGCCAGCAGACCCCGAGTGTTGAACACTGAAGCTTTCTTT.